This T cell receptor beta chain emerged from a study of regulatory T cells in long-lasting Graves disease. Study outcomes and limitations: Peripheral blood was the sole material, not thyroid tissue.

CDR1 PRHDT and CDR2 FYEKMQ come from the germline V gene (reference sequence). The ends lost 2 bases at V and 2 bases at J; junction bases unmatched: 5. CDR3 size: 15 residues. As concerns this clonotype: Its cognate antigen is unknown.

Time point given: newly diagnosed GD, antithyroid drugs for less than 3 months. PBMCs were the source of the RNA used for TCR sequencing. Roughly 9.3 milliliters of peripheral blood were taken and placed in EDTA tubes. Building the TCR beta libraries relied on iRepertoire HTBI primers, and CDR3 regions underwent Arm-PCR. Original handling: Sequenced samples collectively carried 62 TRBV and 14 TRBJ segments. Each CDR3 protein is one row after TCRdb ran MiXCR on the multiplex PCR reads. The authors' filters were not applied to this entry. The table shows over 350,000 distinct CDR3 sequences, with 14% to 15% occurring only once. These same data were also listed under a study on T cells in Graves' hyperthyroidism and ophthalmopathy. Per that paper: RT-PCR in the first round (using the HTBI primer set) targeted the TCR CDR3.

This chain links TRBV13 with TRBJ2-7, with 8 bases aligning to TRBD2. This sequence originates from a woman aged 40 to 50 with Graves disease. The sequenced sample was peripheral blood mononuclear cells (PBMCs), obtained at new diagnosis, from a patient treated with antithyroid drugs. The CDR3 bases are TGTGCCAGCAGCTTACAAGCGGGAGCCCCCTACGAGCAGTACTTC. This encodes CASSLQAGAPYEQYF.